This is a list of T cell receptor beta chains from one sample in a study of spatial heterogeneity in lung cancer. TCRdb passed the 5' RACE reads through MiXCR, listing each CDR3 protein once. This table holds roughly 40,000 distinct CDR3 sequences, nearly 7% found once. The specimen comprised PBMCs, sampled at surgery. These receptors all come from a female donor with early-stage non-small cell lung cancer. Each CDR3 is given with its conserved first and last residue. Fields, in order: V gene, clone size, J gene, D gene, CDR3 DNA, CDR3 protein. The D gene is left open where the match is weak. Where a row states a size, it is once, few, many or the class of an expanded clone; other rows omit it.

>TRBV20-1|few|TRBJ2-2|NA
TGCAGTGCTAGAGAAGTAGGGGGTTATGGGGAGCTGTTTTTT
CSAREVGGYGELFF
>TRBV7-9|many|TRBJ1-3|TRBD1
TGTGCCAGCAGCCCAGGACAGGGGCGCTCTGGAAACACCATATATTTT
CASSPGQGRSGNTIYF
>TRBV4-1|NA|TRBJ2-1|NA
TGCGCCGTAGGGGACAATGAGCAGTTCTTC
CAVGDNEQFF
>TRBV7-2|NA|TRBJ2-1|TRBD2
TGTGCCAGCAGCTTAGGGCCAGCGGGGGTCAATGAGCAGTTCTTC
CASSLGPAGVNEQFF
>TRBV13|few|TRBJ1-4|NA
TGTGCCAGCAGCTCAAGGGGGTCTACTGAAAAACTGTTTTTT
CASSSRGSTEKLFF
>TRBV28|many|TRBJ2-1|TRBD1
TGTGCCAGCAGTAGAACAGGGGGCAATGAGCAGTTCTTC
CASSRTGGNEQFF
>TRBV7-9|few|TRBJ1-1|NA
TGTGCCAGCGCTCTCCGGGCCCAGAACACTGAAGCTTTCTTT
CASALRAQNTEAFF
>TRBV11-2|NA|TRBJ2-2|NA
TGTGCCAGCAGCTTGCGACAGAATGGCGGGGAGCTGTTTTTT
CASSLRQNGGELFF
>TRBV7-2|many|TRBJ1-2|NA
TGTGCCAGCAGCCCCGAAAGCGGCAGGGCTAACTATGGCTACACCTTC
CASSPESGRANYGYTF
>TRBV5-1|many|TRBJ2-3|TRBD1
TGCGCCAGCAGCACCTACGACAGGGGAGGCACAGATACGCAGTATTTT
CASSTYDRGGTDTQYF
>TRBV20-1|few|TRBJ2-5|NA
TGCAGTGCTAGGGTCGGGCCAATTCCAGACAGAGAAGAGACCCAGTACTTC
CSARVGPIPDREETQYF
>TRBV27|many|TRBJ1-1|NA
TGTGCCAGCAGGACGGGGGTAACTGAAGCTTTCTTT
CASRTGVTEAFF
>TRBV12-3/TRBV12-4|many|TRBJ2-7|TRBD2
TGTGCCAGCAGTCTTGGACTAGGAAGGAACGAGCAGTACTTC
CASSLGLGRNEQYF
>TRBV6-5|few|TRBJ1-1|TRBD1
TGTGCCAGCAGTCCGGGTCGTCGGACAGGGCTGAACACTGAAGCTTTCTTT
CASSPGRRTGLNTEAFF
>TRBV5-1|NA|TRBJ2-1|NA
TGCGCCAGCAGCTTGGCAGGGTCAGACTACAATGAGCAGTTCTTC
CASSLAGSDYNEQFF
>TRBV10-3|many|TRBJ2-2|TRBD1
TGTGCCATCAGGCAGGGGGCGGACGGCGGGGAGCTGTTTTTT
CAIRQGADGGELFF
>TRBV27|many|TRBJ1-1|NA
TGTGCCAGCAGTCTAATTATGTACACTGAAGCTTTCTTT
CASSLIMYTEAFF
>TRBV12-3/TRBV12-4|many|TRBJ1-5|NA
TGTGCCAGCAGTTTAGCACAGGATAGCAATCAGCCCCAGCATTTT
CASSLAQDSNQPQHF
>TRBV25-1|many|TRBJ1-2|TRBD1
TGTGCCAGCAGTGACGACAGGGGACCCTATGGCTACACCTTC
CASSDDRGPYGYTF
>TRBV7-3|NA|TRBJ2-1|NA
TGTGCCAGCAGCTCCGCGCCGGGGACCGCTTACAATGAGCAGTTCTTC
CASSSAPGTAYNEQFF
>TRBV29-1|NA|TRBJ1-6|NA
TGCAGCGTTGAGCGGACGGAGGGGAATTCACCCCTCCACTTT
CSVERTEGNSPLHF
>TRBV28|many|TRBJ2-7|NA
TGTGCCAGCAGTTTTATGGTTGCAGGGGAGCAGTACTTC
CASSFMVAGEQYF
>TRBV5-1|many|TRBJ2-5|TRBD1
TGCGCCAGCAGCTTGGTAGGGACAGGGAGAGAGACCCAGTACTTC
CASSLVGTGRETQYF
>TRBV5-1|few|TRBJ1-2|NA
TGCGCCAGCAGCTACGACGGTACTGGCTACACCTTC
CASSYDGTGYTF
>TRBV7-2|many|TRBJ1-1|NA
TGTGCCAGCAGCTTAGTGGCGGGCACTGAAGCTTTCTTT
CASSLVAGTEAFF
>TRBV5-5|many|TRBJ2-1|TRBD2
TGTGCCAGCAGCCGGGGAGCGGGGACGAACAATGAGCAGTTCTTC
CASSRGAGTNNEQFF
>TRBV20-1|many|TRBJ1-1|NA
TGCAGTGCTAGAGATGGGGGCCATCCACTTGAAGCTTTCTTT
CSARDGGHPLEAFF
>TRBV7-9|NA|TRBJ2-3|TRBD2
TGTGCCAGCCTAGCGGGGGGATCCACAGATACGCAGTATTTT
CASLAGGSTDTQYF
>TRBV5-1|many|TRBJ1-1|NA
TGCGCCAGCAGCCTGACCGGGGCACCGAACACTGAAGCTTTCTTT
CASSLTGAPNTEAFF
>TRBV7-2|NA|TRBJ2-7|NA
TGTGCCAGCACCCTTGGGGGTTCCCCGGAGTACGAGCAGTACTTC
CASTLGGSPEYEQYF
>TRBV7-2|few|TRBJ2-2|NA
TGTGCCAGCAGTAGGGATCCCGGGGAGCTGTTTTTT
CASSRDPGELFF
>TRBV6-5|many|TRBJ2-5|NA
TGTGCCAGCCGACACACTAATCAAGAGACCCAGTACTTC
CASRHTNQETQYF
>TRBV6-5|few|TRBJ2-6|TRBD1
TGTGCCAGCAGCCGGACAGGGGGCAACGTCCTGACTTTC
CASSRTGGNVLTF
>TRBV28|many|TRBJ2-7|NA
TGTGCCAGCAGCCTGGACTTCCCGTACTCCTACGAGCAGTACTTC
CASSLDFPYSYEQYF
>TRBV10-1|few|TRBJ2-3|NA
TGCGCCAGCAGTGTATACGACTCCGCCCCGACAGATACGCAGTATTTT
CASSVYDSAPTDTQYF
>TRBV29-1|NA|TRBJ2-1|NA
TGCAGCGCACGCAGGGGAGGGGTCAGTGAGCAGTTCTTC
CSARRGGVSEQFF
>TRBV5-1|NA|TRBJ2-2|NA
TGCGCCAGCAGCTTTGGACCCCGTGCAGCCGATCCCGGGGAGCTGTTTTTT
CASSFGPRAADPGELFF
>TRBV7-2|NA|TRBJ2-3|TRBD2
TGTGCCAGCAGCCCCCAGGGGACTAGCGGGTTGGATACGCAGTATTTT
CASSPQGTSGLDTQYF
>TRBV4-2|NA|TRBJ2-7|NA
TGTGCCAGCAGCCAAGAGGGTATCGGGTACGAGCAGTACTTC
CASSQEGIGYEQYF
>TRBV7-2|many|TRBJ2-5|TRBD1
TGTGCCAGCAGCTTTACATCAGGGGGCCCTCAAGAGACCCAGTACTTC
CASSFTSGGPQETQYF
>TRBV12-3/TRBV12-4|many|TRBJ1-2|NA
TGTGCCAGCAGCTTGGGGTTGGGTGGCTACACCTTC
CASSLGLGGYTF
>TRBV29-1|many|TRBJ2-3|TRBD2
TGCAGCGTTGAATTCTCGGGACTACTCAAAGATACGCAGTATTTT
CSVEFSGLLKDTQYF
>TRBV6-2/TRBV6-3|NA|TRBJ2-1|NA
TGTGCCAGCAGTTACCGGGGACCAGACAATGAGCAGTTCTTC
CASSYRGPDNEQFF
>TRBV5-1|many|TRBJ2-3|NA
TGCGCCAGCAGCCCAGACAGAGGCGATACGCAGTATTTT
CASSPDRGDTQYF
>TRBV5-1|many|TRBJ2-2|NA
TGCGCCAGCATCGCCCAGTACACCGGGGAGCTGTTTTTT
CASIAQYTGELFF
>TRBV12-3/TRBV12-4|many|TRBJ2-1|TRBD2
TGTGCCAGCAGCCAAAGCGGGGGGGCCATAAATGAGCAGTTCTTC
CASSQSGGAINEQFF
>TRBV20-1|many|TRBJ2-2|TRBD2
TGCAGTGCCGCGGGAGGTTATATCCCCAACACCGGGGAGCTGTTTTTT
CSAAGGYIPNTGELFF
>TRBV10-3|few|TRBJ2-1|NA
TGTGCCATCAGTGAGTTATTGGTAGTTTCGGGCAATGAGCAGTTCTTC
CAISELLVVSGNEQFF
>TRBV7-2|few|TRBJ1-1|NA
TGTGCCAGCAGCTCCTATATGAACACTGAAGCTTTCTTT
CASSSYMNTEAFF
>TRBV6-2/TRBV6-3|few|TRBJ2-3|TRBD2
TGTGCCAGCAGTCTGGGGACTAGCGGGAGAAAGTATTTT
CASSLGTSGRKYF
>TRBV29-1|many|TRBJ2-1|TRBD2
TGCAGCGCCCCTGAGGAGCGGGGGAACAATGAGCAGTTCTTC
CSAPEERGNNEQFF
>TRBV10-3|NA|TRBJ1-3|NA
TGTGCCATACAAGGGGAAAGCTCTGGAAACACCATATATTTT
CAIQGESSGNTIYF
>TRBV27|few|TRBJ2-1|TRBD1
TGTGCCAGCAGATCCGGACAGGATCGGGGTGAGCAGTTCTTC
CASRSGQDRGEQFF
>TRBV5-5|many|TRBJ2-5|NA
TGTGCCAGCAGCACGCAGGGAAGGGAGACCCAGTACTTC
CASSTQGRETQYF
>TRBV29-1|many|TRBJ2-5|NA
TGCAGCGTTGAGGTTGGAGGTCAAGAGACCCAGTACTTC
CSVEVGGQETQYF